Shown below are 30 T cell receptor beta chains from a single sample sequenced in a study of T cell responses to AZD1222 COVID-19 vaccine. Produced via immunoSEQ multiplex PCR; TCRdb's table is partial and in-frame only. The repertoire has roughly 200,000 clones, more than 85% of them found once; the top ten carry 3% to 3.5%. The sequences come from peripheral blood, collected 28 days after the second AZD1222 dose. All receptors derive from an adult who received the AZD1222 COVID-19 vaccine.

This sequence joins TRBV6-2 or TRBV6-3 and TRBJ2-7, with D unresolved. The germline V gene encodes CDR1 MNHEY and CDR2 SVGEGT. Trimming took 3 bases from V and 7 from J, leaving 10 bases between them. The CDR3 contains 12 residues. The CDR3 DNA is TGTGCCAGCAGTTATACCCCGACGGAGCAGTACTTC. Translation: CASSYTPTEQYF.

The J gene is TRBJ2-2, the V gene TRBV9; TRBD2 matches at 12 bases. The CDR3 loop spans 15 amino acids. V shed 4 bases, J shed 5 bases, and the junction held 3 bases outside the gene matches. Germline CDR1 SGDLS, CDR2 YYNGEE. DNA of the CDR3: TGTGCCAGCAGCACGACTAGCGGGAGTACCGGGGAGCTGTTTTTT. Amino acids: CASSTTSGSTGELFF.

The chain uses TRBV2 and TRBJ2-3; D remains ambiguous. From germline, CDR1 is SNHLY and CDR2 FYNNEI. The CDR3 sequence is 13 residues long. Trimming removed 10 bases at V and 0 bases at J, with 11 bases between. CDR3 amino acids: CANPPYSTDTQYF. CDR3 sequence (DNA): TGTGCCAACCCCCCCTATAGCACAGATACGCAGTATTTT.

J is TRBJ1-1 and V is TRBV10-2; no clear D gene. CDR3 length equals 12 residues. Germline CDR1 reads WSHSY; CDR2 reads SAAADI. The ends were cut back, 2 bases at V and 1 base at J, with 2 bases in the middle. CDR3 amino acids: CASSEQNTEAFF. The CDR3 DNA sequence: TGCGCCAGCAGTGAGCAGAACACTGAAGCTTTCTTT.

This clone was detected a few times. The chain employs TRBV7-2 and TRBJ2-1; weak D call: TRBD2 (5 bases). The V gene lost 5 bases and the J gene lost 4 bases, with 9 bases spanning the gap. The CDR3 covers 13 residues. Germline-derived CDR1 and CDR2 are SGHTA and FQGNSA. The CDR3: CASSLSGYNEQFF. The CDR3 nucleotides read TGTGCCAGCAGCCTCAGCGGATACAATGAGCAGTTCTTC.

The V and J genes are TRBV28 and TRBJ2-3, with a tentative D call TRBD2 (6 bases). The V and J ends lost 7 bases and 0 bases respectively, with 11 bases between them. The CDR3 has 14 residues. The germline gives CDR1 MDHEN, CDR2 SYDVKM. The CDR3 DNA reads as TGTGCCAGCAATAGCGGTTTTAGCACAGATACGCAGTATTTT. Translation: CASNSGFSTDTQYF.

This chain links TRBV10-3 with TRBJ2-1, with 9 bases that match TRBD1. V trimming: 3 bases; J trimming: 7 bases; junction bases outside the gene matches: 7. The CDR3 contains 15 residues. Looked up from germline, CDR1 is ENHRY and CDR2 is SYGVKD. Here the CDR3 DNA reads TGTGCCATCAGTGAAGCTGACAGGGGGAGGAATGAGCAGTTCTTC. The encoded protein is CAISEADRGRNEQFF.

This clone appeared once. The chain links TRBV14 to TRBJ1-1; D unresolved. The V gene's germline CDR1 is SGHDN and CDR2 FVKESK. The CDR3 totals 13 residues. V was clipped by 1 base and J by 4 bases, with 7 bases between them. The CDR3: CASSQAPSTEAFF. For the CDR3, the DNA is TGTGCCAGCAGCCAAGCCCCAAGCACTGAAGCTTTCTTT. The full variable domain, completed using reference TRBV14 and TRBJ1-1, is EAGVTQFPSHSVIEKGQTVTLRCDPISGHDNLYWYRRVMGKEIKFLLHFVKESKQDESGMPNNRFLAERTGGTYSTLKVQPAELEDSGVYFCASSQAPSTEAFFGQGTRLTVV.

This clone was recorded only once. The V call is TRBV5-4, the J call TRBJ2-3; D may be TRBD1 (6 bases). The length of the CDR3 is 16 residues. Germline CDR1 reads SGHNT; CDR2 reads YYREEE (reference sequence). V was shortened by 3 bases and J by 2 bases, with 16 bases between the two germline ends. CDR3 in DNA: TGTGCCAGCAGCTCTGGTGGACTGGGACACACAGATACGCAGTATTTT. Translated, it gives CASSSGGLGHTDTQYF. Supplemented by reference TRBV5-4 and TRBJ2-3, the full variable domain reads ETGVTQSPTHLIKTRGQQVTLRCSSQSGHNTVSWYQQALGQGPQFIFQYYREEENGRGNFPPRFSGLQFPNYSSELNVNALELDDSALYLCASSSGGLGHTDTQYFGPGTRLTVL.

The chain employs TRBV4-1 and TRBJ1-5; D is ambiguous. Trimming shortened V by 1 base and J by 3 bases, and 7 bases separated the two germline ends. The CDR3 is 14 amino acids. The V gene's germline CDR1 is MGHRA and CDR2 YSYEKL. The CDR3 sequence is CASSQGTDNQPQHF. CDR3 DNA sequence: TGCGCCAGCAGCCAAGGGACGGACAATCAGCCCCAGCATTTT.

The V call is TRBV6-2 or TRBV6-3, the J call TRBJ2-1; 11 bases match TRBD2. Germline V gene sequence: CDR1 MNHEY, CDR2 SVGEGT. With 1 base clipped from V and 2 bases from J, the junction kept 7 bases outside the gene matches. This CDR3 comprises 18 residues. DNA of the CDR3: TGTGCCAGCAGTTACTTGGTAGGACTAGCGGGTACCTACAATGAGCAGTTCTTC. Amino acids: CASSYLVGLAGTYNEQFF.

V usage is TRBV11-3 and J usage is TRBJ2-2; D unclear. This CDR3 has 14 amino acids. With 1 base removed from V and 2 bases from J, the gap between germline ends came to 5 bases. Germline lookup yields CDR1 SGHNT and CDR2 YENEEA. CDR3 nucleotides: TGTGCCAGCAGCTTAGTCGGAAACACCGGGGAGCTGTTTTTT. Translation: CASSLVGNTGELFF.

V usage is TRBV14 and J usage is TRBJ1-1, with D perhaps TRBD1 (5 bases). Germline CDR1 reads SGHDN; CDR2 reads FVKESK. The CDR3 is 15 residues long. V lost 1 base and J lost 7, with 16 bases in between. The CDR3 nucleotides are TGTGCCAGCAGCCAAGTAGCGGCAGGGTGGGGTGAAGCTTTCTTT. The encoded protein is CASSQVAAGWGEAFF.

The chain uses TRBV21-1 and TRBJ2-2; TRBD1, as called in the table, went unchecked against the DNA. TRBV21-1 is a pseudogene. There are 15 residues in the CDR3. The CDR3 protein is CASSAGTDNTGELFF. CDR3 in DNA: TGTGCCAGCAGTGCCGGGACAGATAACACCGGGGAGCTGTTTTTT.

The V call is TRBV10-3, the J call TRBJ1-3; D is unclear. The CDR3 covers 14 residues. V dropped 11 bases and J dropped 0 bases, with 14 bases sitting between them. The germline gives CDR1 ENHRY, CDR2 SYGVKD. DNA of the CDR3: TGTGCCGCCACTATGAGGGACTCTGGAAACACCATATATTTT. Translating gives CAATMRDSGNTIYF.

This sequence joins TRBV6-5 and TRBJ2-1; 12 bases are shared with TRBD2. The CDR3 length is 14 residues. The ends lost 8 bases at V and 9 bases at J; junction bases unmatched: 8. Germline CDR1 is MNHEY and CDR2 is SVGAGI. Written as DNA, the CDR3 is TGTGCCAGCCTGCTAGCGGGAGGGCCTGGTGAGCAGTTCTTC. Amino acid sequence: CASLLAGGPGEQFF.

The J gene is TRBJ2-1, the V gene TRBV29-1; D is unclear. V gave up 6 bases and J gave up 0 bases, with 12 bases separating them. The germline CDR1 and CDR2 sequences are SQVTM and ANQGSEA. The CDR3 is made up of 14 amino acids. The CDR3, as DNA: TGCAGCGTCCCCTCCCGGAACTCCTACAATGAGCAGTTCTTC. Amino acid sequence: CSVPSRNSYNEQFF.

The chain couples TRBV19 to TRBJ2-1; 9 nucleotides agree with TRBD1. The CDR3 has 14 residues. Germline CDR1 LNHDA, CDR2 SQIVND (reference sequence). Trimming removed 7 bases from V and 9 bases from J; junction bases left unmatched: 10. The CDR3 nucleotides read TGTGCCAGTAAAAGGGACAGGGTTTACGGTGAGCAGTTCTTC. This translates into CASKRDRVYGEQFF.

The chain links TRBV18 to TRBJ1-2, with D tentatively TRBD1 (6 bases). Deletions cut 4 bases from V and 3 bases from J, with 12 bases between. There are 14 residues in the CDR3. Germline loops: CDR1 KGHSH, CDR2 LQKENI. CDR3 bases: TGTGCCAGCTCACTCCTACAGGGCGACTATGGCTACACCTTC. It translates to CASSLLQGDYGYTF. Full variable domain (rest looked up from reference TRBV18 and TRBJ1-2): NAGVMQNPRHLVRRRGQEARLRCSPMKGHSHVYWYRQLPEEGLKFMVYLQKENIIDESGMPKERFSAEFPKEGPSILRIQQVVRGDSAAYFCASSLLQGDYGYTFGSGTRLTVV.

This clone was seen once. The chain uses TRBV28 and TRBJ1-2; 12 bases line up with TRBD1. Germline loops: CDR1 MDHEN, CDR2 SYDVKM. With 6 bases clipped from V and 4 bases from J, the junction kept 9 bases outside the gene matches. The CDR3 contains 16 residues. CDR3 DNA: TGTGCCAGCAGCCTAGGGGGGACAGGGGGCTTCTATGGCTACACCTTC. Its protein is CASSLGGTGGFYGYTF.

The sample holds a few counts of this clone. The chain is built from TRBV7-8 and TRBJ1-5, with D maybe TRBD1 (5 bases). The germline V and J ends were trimmed by 2 bases and 4 bases, with 15 bases remaining between them. Per germline, CDR1 SGHVS and CDR2 FQNEAQ. This CDR3 spans 16 amino acids. This CDR3 reads CASSLRDQLGNQPQHF. The CDR3 DNA reads TGTGCCAGCAGCTTAAGGGACCAACTTGGGAATCAGCCCCAGCATTTT.

The chain combines TRBV23-1 with TRBJ1-5; 8 positions match TRBD1. TRBV23-1 carries the ORF label, with uncertain function. V lost 9 bases and J lost 0; bases outside the gene matches: 13. The CDR3 consists of 17 residues. CDR3 DNA: TGCGCCAGTCGCGGACAGGGATCGTCCTATAGCAATCAGCCCCAGCATTTT. Protein product: CASRGQGSSYSNQPQHF.

This rearrangement joins TRBV28 to TRBJ2-3; weak D call: TRBD2 (6 bases). Germline CDR1 is MDHEN and CDR2 is SYDVKM. Trimming cost V 6 bases and J 6 bases, with 25 bases left between them. The CDR3 consists of 17 residues. The CDR3, as DNA: TGTGCCAGCAGCCCCCTGGGGGAGGTAAGGGTGTGGGATACGCAGTATTTT. This gives the protein CASSPLGEVRVWDTQYF.

This clone has a single count. This rearrangement joins TRBV7-3 to TRBJ2-3; D may correspond to TRBD1 or TRBD2 (6 bases each). Germline loops: CDR1 SGHTA, CDR2 FQGTGA. The CDR3 extends over 14 amino acids. The ends were cut back, 4 bases at V and 2 bases at J, with 10 bases in the middle. The DNA of the CDR3 is TGTGCCAGCAGCTGGGGGGCTCCCACAGATACGCAGTATTTT. This gives the protein CASSWGAPTDTQYF.

The chain has TRBV5-4 and TRBJ2-7, with D perhaps TRBD1 or TRBD2 (5 bases each). The V gene's germline CDR1 is SGHNT and CDR2 YYREEE (reference sequence). The CDR3 consists of 16 residues. The V gene lost 5 bases and the J gene lost 7 bases, with 25 bases spanning the gap. The CDR3 nucleotides read TGTGCCAGCAGTCCCACCACCGGGACCGTGCCGGGGGAGCAGTACTTC. Translating it yields CASSPTTGTVPGEQYF.

The J gene is TRBJ1-6, the V gene TRBV3-1 (or the pseudogene TRBV3-2); D is ambiguous. Germline assignment: CDR1 LGHDT and CDR2 YNNKEL (reference sequence). This CDR3 comprises 14 residues. With 2 bases removed from V and 8 bases from J, the gap between germline ends came to 10 bases. CDR3 bases: TGTGCCAGCAGCCAAAAGTGGAGTTATTCACCCCTCCACTTT. Translating gives CASSQKWSYSPLHF.

The chain carries TRBV3-1 (or the pseudogene TRBV3-2) and TRBJ1-6; 8 bases agree with TRBD1. The CDR3 length is 14 residues. With V trimmed by 1 base and J by 10 bases, 3 bases remained unmatched. Germline CDR1 and CDR2: LGHDT and YNNKEL (reference sequence). The CDR3 reads CASSQAGGQSPLHF. CDR3 in DNA: TGTGCCAGCAGCCAAGCAGGGGGCCAATCACCCCTCCACTTT.

J is TRBJ1-6 and V is TRBV9; a possible D gene is TRBD1 (5 bases). CDR3 length: 12 amino acids. Trimming left V 7 bases short and J 9 bases short, with 11 bases between. The germline gives CDR1 SGDLS, CDR2 YYNGEE. DNA of the CDR3: TGTGCCAGCTCTCTAGGGGTTTCACCCCTCCACTTT. Protein product: CASSLGVSPLHF.

The rearrangement uses TRBV10-3 and TRBJ2-7; a possible D gene is TRBD2 (6 bases). The length of the CDR3 is 14 residues. Per the germline V gene, CDR1 is ENHRY and CDR2 is SYGVKD. The germline V and J ends were trimmed by 7 bases and 1 base, with 14 bases remaining between them. The CDR3 loop is CAIKIRRDSYEQYF. DNA for the CDR3: TGTGCCATCAAAATCCGGCGGGATTCCTACGAGCAGTACTTC.

This chain connects TRBV29-1 to TRBJ1-1, with D tentatively TRBD1 (5 bases). CDR3 length: 13 amino acids. Germline CDR1 SQVTM, CDR2 ANQGSEA. Between the trimmed V and J ends, which lost 3 bases and 4 bases, there was a span of 12 bases. In nucleotides, the CDR3 is TGCAGCGTTGAGCGACAGTCAGGCACTGAAGCTTTCTTT. Translation: CSVERQSGTEAFF.